This T cell receptor beta chain was sequenced in a study of high-grade serous ovarian cancer treatment subgroups. Whole-study context: Mean per sample: approximately 13,000 reads, around 7,100 unique TCR beta rearrangements.

Points from the study as a whole: Tumors within one patient showed repertoire similarity of 0.11 to 0.79.

This clone came up once. Its antigen is not identified. Tumor tissue was taken before any definitive surgery or chemotherapy was given. Profiled with immunoSEQ multiplex PCR; TCRdb holds only in-frame clones, not every one. The profile shows around 37,000 clones, around three quarters of them singletons. Material: tumor tissue. This receptor was obtained from a human donor with high-grade serous ovarian cancer.

This CDR3 reads CASSVQAGGADEQYF. For the CDR3, the DNA is TGTGCCAGCAGTGTCCAAGCGGGAGGTGCTGACGAGCAGTACTTC. The chain carries TRBV25-1 and TRBJ2-7, with 9 bases lining up with TRBD2. This CDR3 is built from 15 residues. Germline lookup yields CDR1 MGHDK and CDR2 SYGVNS. V was clipped by 4 bases and J by 5 bases; unmatched bases: 9.